This TCR beta chain was sequenced during a study of liver allograft versus peripheral blood T cells. At the level of the study: The authors compared T cell receptor repertoires in transplanted livers with recipients' peripheral blood repertoires. Study observations and caveats: According to reports, the T cell receptor repertoires inside liver allografts differed from those in peripheral blood.

V shed 3 bases, J shed 3 bases, and the junction held 2 bases outside the gene matches. Germline V gives CDR1 MNHEY, CDR2 SMNVEV (reference sequence). This CDR3 is built from 14 residues. TCRdb re-analysed the reads in MiXCR, keeping a single row per CDR3 protein. The table records roughly 5,000 distinct CDR3 sequences, about a sixth of them present only once. In this sample, this clonotype is medium-sized (0.01 to 0.1%). Antigen specificity is unknown. The TCR originated in a human patient who had a liver transplant. A share of the T cells may be of graft donor origin. V and J are TRBV27 and TRBJ2-3, with TRBD1 matching 8 bases. The CDR3 protein is CASSFYRGTDTQYF. The CDR3 DNA is TGTGCCAGCAGTTTTTACAGGGGGACAGATACGCAGTATTTT.